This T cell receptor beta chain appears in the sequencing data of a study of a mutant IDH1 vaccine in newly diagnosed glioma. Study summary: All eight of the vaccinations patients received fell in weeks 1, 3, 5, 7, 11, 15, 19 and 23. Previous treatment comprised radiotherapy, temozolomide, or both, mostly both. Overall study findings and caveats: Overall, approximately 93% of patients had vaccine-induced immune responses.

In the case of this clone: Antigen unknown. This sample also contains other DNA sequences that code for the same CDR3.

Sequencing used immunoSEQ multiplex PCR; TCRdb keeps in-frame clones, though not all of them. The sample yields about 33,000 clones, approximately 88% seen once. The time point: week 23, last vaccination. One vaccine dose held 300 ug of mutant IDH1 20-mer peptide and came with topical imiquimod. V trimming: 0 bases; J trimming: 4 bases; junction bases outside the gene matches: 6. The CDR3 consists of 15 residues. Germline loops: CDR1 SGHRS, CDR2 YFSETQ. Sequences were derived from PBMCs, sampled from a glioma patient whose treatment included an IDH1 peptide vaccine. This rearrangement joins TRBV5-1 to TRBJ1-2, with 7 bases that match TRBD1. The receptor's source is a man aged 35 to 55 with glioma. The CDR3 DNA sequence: TGCGCCAGCAGCTTGGGAGGGGGCAGCGGCTATGGCTACACCTTC. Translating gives CASSLGGGSGYGYTF. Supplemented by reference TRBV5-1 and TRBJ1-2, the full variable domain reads KAGVTQTPRYLIKTRGQQVTLSCSPISGHRSVSWYQQTPGQGLQFLFEYFSETQRNKGNFPGRFSGRQFSNSRSEMNVSTLELGDSALYLCASSLGGGSGYGYTFGSGTRLTVV.